A selection of T cell receptor beta chains follows, all from one sample in a study of blood T cell repertoires in COVID-19. TCRdb keeps only in-frame clones here, not all; method: immunoSEQ multiplex PCR. The sample contains roughly 160,000 clones, 65% to 85% of which appear only once. Sequencing was performed on PBMCs or T cells enriched from blood (not recorded which). The receptor set was obtained from a woman aged 55 to 70 who had recovered from COVID-19. Both conserved end residues are part of each CDR3. The D gene is left open where the match is weak. Only some rows state a clone size, as once, few, many or a class for expanded clones.

J gene,V gene,D gene,CDR3 length,clone size,CDR3 DNA,CDR3 protein
TRBJ1-2,TRBV7-9,.,13,.,TGTGCCAGCAGCCCCGGACAGCCCTATGGCTACACCTTC,CASSPGQPYGYTF
TRBJ2-7,TRBV6-5,TRBD2,15,.,TGTGCCAGCAGTTATTCCGGGACTAGCACCTACGAGCAGTACTTC,CASSYSGTSTYEQYF
TRBJ2-2,TRBV28,.,13,.,TGTGCCAGCAGGGACACCAACACCGGGGAGCTGTTTTTT,CASRDTNTGELFF
TRBJ1-4,TRBV5-1,TRBD1,15,.,TGCGCCAGCAGAGAAAGACAGGGAGGTAATGAAAAACTGTTTTTT,CASRERQGGNEKLFF
TRBJ2-1,TRBV20-1,TRBD2,11,once,TGCAGTGCCCCTACCGGGACTAAGCAGTTCTTC,CSAPTGTKQFF
TRBJ2-5,TRBV7-9,TRBD2,15,.,TGTGCCTCTGGGGGCGGGGGGCGCAATTTCGAGACCCAGTACTTC,CASGGGGRNFETQYF
TRBJ2-5,TRBV7-3,.,15,.,TGTGCCAGCAGCTTAATGGGGACTGGGAAAGAGACCCAGTACTTC,CASSLMGTGKETQYF
TRBJ2-3,TRBV5-1,.,14,.,TGCGCCAGCAGCCTGGGCCAACAAGCAGATACGCAGTATTTT,CASSLGQQADTQYF
TRBJ2-5,TRBV10-2,TRBD1,16,few,TGCGCCAGCAGTGAGGGCAGGGGGCTAATGAAAGGGACCCAGTACTTC,CASSEGRGLMKGTQYF
TRBJ1-5,TRBV5-6,.,16,.,TGTGCCAGCAGCTTGGCCTGGCAGGGAAGCAATCAGCCCCAGCATTTT,CASSLAWQGSNQPQHF
TRBJ2-1,TRBV10-2,TRBD1,13,few,TGCGCCAGTCAACAGGGGGCTTACAATGAGCAGTTCTTC,CASQQGAYNEQFF
TRBJ1-4,TRBV28,.,11,once,TGTGCCAGCAGCTCGTATGAAAAACTGTTTTTT,CASSSYEKLFF
TRBJ1-3,TRBV6-5,.,16,.,TGTGCCAGCAGTTCGTCCGGGGGATCCTCTGGAAACACCATATATTTT,CASSSSGGSSGNTIYF
TRBJ2-7,TRBV3-1/TRBV3-2,.,15,.,TGTGCCAGCAGCCAGACGATACGGGAGAGCTACGAGCAGTACTTC,CASSQTIRESYEQYF
TRBJ1-3,TRBV10-2,.,14,.,TGCGCCAGCAGTGAAACGGGAACAGTAAACACCATATATTTT,CASSETGTVNTIYF
TRBJ1-1,TRBV27,.,15,.,TGTGCCAGCAGTTTATCGTTCGGGTGGGGAGGTGAAGCTTTCTTT,CASSLSFGWGGEAFF
TRBJ1-2,TRBV5-6,TRBD1,16,.,TGTGCCAGCAGCGGGGGGACAGCCCCAACCCGCTATGGCTACACCTTC,CASSGGTAPTRYGYTF
TRBJ2-7,TRBV6-5,TRBD1,14,.,TGTGCCAGCAGTAGACAGGGGCCGTCCTACGAGCAGTACTTC,CASSRQGPSYEQYF
TRBJ2-2,TRBV7-2,.,15,.,TGTGCCAGCAGCTTAGTCGGGATGAACACCGGGGAGCTGTTTTTT,CASSLVGMNTGELFF
TRBJ2-5,TRBV29-1,.,12,.,TGCAGCGTACAGGGAGTGGGGGAGACCCAGTACTTC,CSVQGVGETQYF
TRBJ1-5,TRBV4-1,.,15,.,TGCGCCAGCAGCCCAAGGACAGTTCCCAATCAGCCCCAGCATTTT,CASSPRTVPNQPQHF
TRBJ2-1,TRBV18,TRBD2,16,.,TGTGCCAGCTCACCCCCTAGCGGGAGAAATGACAATGAGCAGTTCTTC,CASSPPSGRNDNEQFF
TRBJ1-1,TRBV7-9,.,13,.,TGTGCCAGCAGCTTACAGGATCTCACTGAAGCTTTCTTT,CASSLQDLTEAFF
TRBJ1-6,TRBV10-2,.,14,once,TGCGCCAGCAGTGAGGCCCAGAGAGGTTCACCCCTCCACTTT,CASSEAQRGSPLHF
TRBJ2-7,TRBV6-2/TRBV6-3,TRBD2,16,.,TGTGCCAGCAGTCTTATTAGCGGGAGTGTCTCCGACGAGCAGTACTTC,CASSLISGSVSDEQYF
TRBJ2-1,TRBV19,.,15,.,TGTGCCAGTAGTTTGGAGGCACAGTCCTACAATGAGCAGTTCTTC,CASSLEAQSYNEQFF
TRBJ2-5,TRBV20-1,.,11,.,TGCAGTGCTAACAGACAAGAGACCCAGTACTTC,CSANRQETQYF
TRBJ2-7,TRBV24-1,.,13,.,TGTGCCACCAGCCCGAGAGGTTCCTACGAGCAGTACTTC,CATSPRGSYEQYF
TRBJ1-2,TRBV28,TRBD1,14,.,TGTGCCAGCAGTACCGGGACAGGGGGCAGGGGCTACACCTTC,CASSTGTGGRGYTF
TRBJ2-3,TRBV11-2,TRBD1,15,.,TGTGCCAGCAGCTTAGGGACTACGCCGGGACAGGGGAACTATTTT,CASSLGTTPGQGNYF
TRBJ1-2,TRBV10-3,.,13,.,TGTGCCATCAGTGAGACCGGGGGCTATGGCTACACCTTC,CAISETGGYGYTF
TRBJ1-5,TRBV5-1,.,15,.,TGCGCCAGCAGCTTGGAAGGGGGAAGCAATCAGCCCCAGCATTTT,CASSLEGGSNQPQHF
TRBJ2-2,TRBV6-2/TRBV6-3,TRBD1,17,.,TGTGCCAGCAGTTATGTACTGAGGGACAGACTTCGCGGGGAGCTGTTTTTT,CASSYVLRDRLRGELFF
TRBJ1-5,TRBV7-9,TRBD1,13,.,TGTGCCAGCAGCCCAAACAGGGGGATGCCCCAGCATTTT,CASSPNRGMPQHF
TRBJ1-2,TRBV3-1/TRBV3-2,TRBD1,15,.,TGTGCCAGCAGCCAAGGCTTGGACAGGGGCTATGGCTACACCTTC,CASSQGLDRGYGYTF
TRBJ1-1,TRBV2,.,12,.,TGTGCCAGCAGGGGCGTGAGTACTGAAGCTTTCTTT,CASRGVSTEAFF
TRBJ2-1,TRBV20-1,TRBD1,14,.,TGCAGTGCTAGTTTTATACAGGGGGGCAATGAGCAGTTCTTC,CSASFIQGGNEQFF
TRBJ2-2,TRBV5-1,.,17,once,TGCGCCAGCAGCTTGGGTGCGGGGTCCCTCGGAGGCGGGGAGCTGTTTTTT,CASSLGAGSLGGGELFF
TRBJ1-2,TRBV20-1,TRBD1,11,.,TGCAGTGCTTTTTCAGGGGGGGGCTACACCTTC,CSAFSGGGYTF
TRBJ2-1,TRBV5-8,TRBD2,16,.,TGTGCCAGCAGCCCACCCCAGCGGGGGGGCCGGGGTGAGCAGTTCTTC,CASSPPQRGGRGEQFF
TRBJ1-5,TRBV2,TRBD1,16,.,TGTGCCAGCAGTTTAGACCAGGGGGCTAGCAATCAGCCCCAGCATTTT,CASSLDQGASNQPQHF
TRBJ2-3,TRBV7-3,.,14,.,TGTGCCAGCAGCTTGGGCGGGACGACAGATACGCAGTATTTT,CASSLGGTTDTQYF
TRBJ1-5,TRBV15,.,14,.,TGTGCCACCAGCAGCGTCGGGAGGGATCAGCCCCAGCATTTT,CATSSVGRDQPQHF
TRBJ2-5,TRBV11-2,TRBD2,14,.,TGTGCCAGCAGCCGTACTAGCGACCGAGAGACCCAGTACTTC,CASSRTSDRETQYF
TRBJ2-5,TRBV19,TRBD1,12,once,TGTGCCAGTAGAGGGACAGAAGAGACCCAGTACTTC,CASRGTEETQYF
TRBJ2-1,TRBV27,.,14,.,TGTGCCAGCAGTCCCCCCCGGGGATTTGGAGAGCAGTTCTTC,CASSPPRGFGEQFF
TRBJ1-4,TRBV7-9,.,16,.,TGTGCCAGCAGCTTATTGATGGGGCGGCCTAATGAAAAACTGTTTTTT,CASSLLMGRPNEKLFF
TRBJ1-2,TRBV2,TRBD1,13,.,TGTGCCAGCAGGAGGGGACAGGGCGAAGGCTACACCTTC,CASRRGQGEGYTF
TRBJ2-5,TRBV2,.,11,.,TGTGCCAGCAGTGGAGGTGGGACCCAGTACTTC,CASSGGGTQYF
TRBJ1-1,TRBV5-1,.,16,.,TGCGCCAGCAGCCCTAGTGCGGGGGCGAAAGACACTGAAGCTTTCTTT,CASSPSAGAKDTEAFF
TRBJ2-1,TRBV29-1,.,12,.,TGCAGCGCCGGGGGACCCTTTAAGGAGCAGTTCTTC,CSAGGPFKEQFF
TRBJ1-4,TRBV15,.,13,.,TGTGCCACCAGCAGAGATCGGAGCGAAAAACTGTTTTTT,CATSRDRSEKLFF